These T cell receptor beta chains were read from a single sample in a study of cytomegalovirus exposure and HLA in healthy donors. Data came from immunoSEQ multiplex PCR; TCRdb stores just in-frame clones and leaves some out. The sample comprises 100,000 to 150,000 clones, roughly nine tenths of which are singletons, and about 1.2% rests with the top ten. The sequenced sample consisted of PBMCs. These TCRs come from a woman under 30 in good health and CMV-seronegative. Both conserved end residues are part of each CDR3. A D gene is named only where the DNA matches it firmly. The size field is filled for only some rows; it gives once, few, many or a size class.

CDR3nt | CDR3aa | d_gene | abundance | j_gene | v_gene
TGTGCCAGCAGCTTATCAGGTCTCTATGGCTACACCTTC | CASSLSGLYGYTF | - | - | TRBJ1-2 | TRBV7-9
TGCAGCATAGGAAGACAGACGAACACTGAAGCTTTCTTT | CSIGRQTNTEAFF | - | - | TRBJ1-1 | TRBV29-1
TGTGCCAGCAGTTTCATTTTCTCGGGACAGGGGGATGGCTACACCTTC | CASSFIFSGQGDGYTF | TRBD1 | - | TRBJ1-2 | TRBV27
TGCGCCAGCAGCTCAGGGACAGGGAGCAATCAGCCCCAGCATTTT | CASSSGTGSNQPQHF | TRBD1 | - | TRBJ1-5 | TRBV5-1
TGCGCCAGCAGCCCCGGACAGACGACCGGGGAGCTGTTTTTT | CASSPGQTTGELFF | - | few | TRBJ2-2 | TRBV5-1
TGTGCCAGCAATCGGTACAGCCAAGAGACCCAGTACTTC | CASNRYSQETQYF | - | once | TRBJ2-5 | TRBV2
TGTGCCAGCATTCAGGGGACTGAAGCTTTCTTT | CASIQGTEAFF | - | - | TRBJ1-1 | TRBV6-5
TGTGCCAGCAGTGGAGGGAGGCAGAACTATGGCTACACCTTC | CASSGGRQNYGYTF | - | once | TRBJ1-2 | TRBV2
TGTGCCAGCAGCCTGGCTGGGGGGAAGTACACTGAAGCTTTCTTT | CASSLAGGKYTEAFF | - | - | TRBJ1-1 | TRBV7-3
TGTGCCAGCAGGATACCGGGACAGCCTAACTATGGCTACACCTTC | CASRIPGQPNYGYTF | TRBD1 | - | TRBJ1-2 | TRBV28
TGTGCCAGCAGCGTAGGCGGAAGGGGAACCGGGGAGCTGTTTTTT | CASSVGGRGTGELFF | - | - | TRBJ2-2 | TRBV9
TGCGCCAGCAGCTTGTGGCGGGGGCCTAGCACAGATACGCAGTATTTT | CASSLWRGPSTDTQYF | - | once | TRBJ2-3 | TRBV5-1
TGTGCCACCAGTCAGGGGGTACGACCCTACGAGCAGTACTTC | CATSQGVRPYEQYF | TRBD1 | - | TRBJ2-7 | TRBV15
TGTGCCAGCAGGGGGACCGGGAGGTCCTACGAGCAGTACTTC | CASRGTGRSYEQYF | TRBD2 | - | TRBJ2-7 | TRBV6-5
TGTGCCAGCAGCCAGGGACAGGGTGATGGCTACACCTTC | CASSQGQGDGYTF | TRBD1 | - | TRBJ1-2 | TRBV6-1
TGTGCCAGCAGCCCCTCGGGAGCCAACACTGAAGCTTTCTTT | CASSPSGANTEAFF | - | - | TRBJ1-1 | TRBV7-3
TGTGCCAGCAGCGTGGGGACAGGGGGCTTACATACGCAGTATTTT | CASSVGTGGLHTQYF | TRBD1 | once | TRBJ2-3 | TRBV9
TGTGCCAGTAGTATGTCCCCCCCGGGGGGAACGCTATACGGAAACACCATATATTTT | CASSMSPPGGTLYGNTIYF | - | - | TRBJ1-3 | TRBV19
TGTGCCAGCTCAGGCACAACAGGATTCTACGAGCAGTACTTC | CASSGTTGFYEQYF | - | - | TRBJ2-7 | TRBV18
TGTGCCAGCAGCCAAAGTTACAGGGAGTACGAGCAGTACTTC | CASSQSYREYEQYF | - | - | TRBJ2-7 | TRBV16
TGCGCCAGTACACAGGGGAATGAGCAGTTCTTC | CASTQGNEQFF | TRBD1 | - | TRBJ2-1 | TRBV5-1
TGTGCCAGCAGCTTGGGGACTAGCGGGGCAGATACGCAGTATTTT | CASSLGTSGADTQYF | TRBD2 | few | TRBJ2-3 | TRBV7-3
TGTGCCAGCACCCCTGGGGACACCCTAAGGGATTCACCCCTCCACTTT | CASTPGDTLRDSPLHF | - | medium-sized | TRBJ1-6 | TRBV7-3
TGTGCCAGCAGCCGGCCCGGGGGAGAGACCCAGTACTTC | CASSRPGGETQYF | - | - | TRBJ2-5 | TRBV11-2
TGTGCCAGCAGTGACGGGGATCGGTACCAAGAGACCCAGTACTTC | CASSDGDRYQETQYF | - | - | TRBJ2-5 | TRBV2
TGTGCCAGCAGCTTAGCGGCAGGGGCGAGGTACGAGCAGTACTTC | CASSLAAGARYEQYF | - | - | TRBJ2-7 | TRBV7-9
TGTGCCAGCAGCGCCCCCGGGACTAGTCATGAGACCCAGTACTTC | CASSAPGTSHETQYF | TRBD2 | - | TRBJ2-5 | TRBV9
TGTGCCAGCAGACCCGCCCTTCGTGCGAGCACCGGGGAGCTGTTTTTT | CASRPALRASTGELFF | - | - | TRBJ2-2 | TRBV7-8
TGTGCCATCAGAGCGGGCCCCCTCTACGAGCAGTACTTC | CAIRAGPLYEQYF | - | - | TRBJ2-7 | TRBV10-3
TGCGCCAGCAGCTTGGCGGCGGTCACAGATACGCAGTATTTT | CASSLAAVTDTQYF | - | - | TRBJ2-3 | TRBV5-1
TGTGCCAGCTCACCACAGGGGGCGAAAGAACTTGGCTACACCTTC | CASSPQGAKELGYTF | TRBD1 | - | TRBJ1-2 | TRBV18
TGTGCCAGCAGCCCACGGACTAGCGGGGGGGCGGTCACCGGGGAGCTGTTTTTT | CASSPRTSGGAVTGELFF | TRBD2 | - | TRBJ2-2 | TRBV11-2
TGTGCCAGCAGCTTAGGGGGCGGTGGGCCAGAGACCCAGTACTTC | CASSLGGGGPETQYF | - | - | TRBJ2-5 | TRBV7-3
TGTGCCAGCAGTTTAACGACCGGGACAGGCACAGATACGCAGTATTTT | CASSLTTGTGTDTQYF | TRBD1 | - | TRBJ2-3 | TRBV6-5
TGTGCCATCAGTGAGTCCAGGGGGCACTCCTACGAGCAGTACTTC | CAISESRGHSYEQYF | TRBD1 | - | TRBJ2-7 | TRBV10-3
TGTGCCAGTAGCCAAACGACAGGGGGGCGTCAGCCCCAGCATTTT | CASSQTTGGRQPQHF | TRBD1 | - | TRBJ1-5 | TRBV19
TGTGCCAGCAGCTTACAGGGGCGGTCTGGCTACACCTTC | CASSLQGRSGYTF | TRBD1 | - | TRBJ1-2 | TRBV5-4
TGTGCCAGCTCACCCCGGGACTCTTCGCTGGATCAGCCCCAGCATTTT | CASSPRDSSLDQPQHF | - | - | TRBJ1-5 | TRBV18
TGTGCCAGCAGCGGACTTCCAACTAATGAAAAACTGTTTTTT | CASSGLPTNEKLFF | - | - | TRBJ1-4 | TRBV4-2
TGTGCCAGCAGCACGAGGCCAAATCAGCCCCAGCATTTT | CASSTRPNQPQHF | - | - | TRBJ1-5 | TRBV9
TGTGCCAGCAGCCAGGACAGGGGCGCTGAAGCTTTCTTT | CASSQDRGAEAFF | TRBD1 | - | TRBJ1-1 | TRBV11-2
TGTGCCAGCAGCTTGAGTTCCGGGATTTCCGATGGCTACACCTTC | CASSLSSGISDGYTF | - | - | TRBJ1-2 | TRBV5-4
TGTGCCAGTAGTCCGACCTCCGGGAACTCTGGAAACACCATATATTTT | CASSPTSGNSGNTIYF | - | - | TRBJ1-3 | TRBV19
TGTGCCAGCAGCTGGGGCAGTGAAGCTTTCTTT | CASSWGSEAFF | - | - | TRBJ1-1 | TRBV5-6
TGCGCCAGCAGCTTTCGGTACAACACCGGGGAGCTGTTTTTT | CASSFRYNTGELFF | - | once | TRBJ2-2 | TRBV5-1
TGTGCCAGCAGCGTCCGGACTAGCGGTTACAATGAGCAGTTCTTC | CASSVRTSGYNEQFF | TRBD2 | once | TRBJ2-1 | TRBV9
TGTGCCAGCGGACCGACAGGGGGCAGTCAGCCCCAGCATTTT | CASGPTGGSQPQHF | TRBD1 | - | TRBJ1-5 | TRBV2
TGTGCCAGCAGCGAAACTCGGACAGCCCTGGAGAACACTGAAGCTTTCTTT | CASSETRTALENTEAFF | - | - | TRBJ1-1 | TRBV7-9
TGTGCCAGCAGTCCGGGAGATAATGAAAAACTGTTTTTT | CASSPGDNEKLFF | - | - | TRBJ1-4 | TRBV28
TGTGCCAGCAGCTTGGTGCCGGGACAGGGGTTAGTATTCGGAGAGACCCAGTACTTC | CASSLVPGQGLVFGETQYF | TRBD1 | - | TRBJ2-5 | TRBV5-6
TGCGCCAGCAGCCAAGCGGCAGGGACAGGGAATGAAAAACTGTTTTTT | CASSQAAGTGNEKLFF | TRBD1 | - | TRBJ1-4 | TRBV4-1